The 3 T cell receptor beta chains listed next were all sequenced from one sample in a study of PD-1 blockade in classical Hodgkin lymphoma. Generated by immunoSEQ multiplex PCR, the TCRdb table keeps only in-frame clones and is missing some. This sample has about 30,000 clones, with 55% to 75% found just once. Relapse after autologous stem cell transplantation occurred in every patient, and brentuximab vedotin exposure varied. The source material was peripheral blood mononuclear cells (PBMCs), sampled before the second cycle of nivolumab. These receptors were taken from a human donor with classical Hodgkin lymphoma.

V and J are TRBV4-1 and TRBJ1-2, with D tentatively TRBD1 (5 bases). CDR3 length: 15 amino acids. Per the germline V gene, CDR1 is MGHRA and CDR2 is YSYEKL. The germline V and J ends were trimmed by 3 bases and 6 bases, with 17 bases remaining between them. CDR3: CASSQGGGFGNGYTF. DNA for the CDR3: TGCGCCAGCAGCCAGGGGGGGGGATTTGGGAATGGCTACACCTTC.

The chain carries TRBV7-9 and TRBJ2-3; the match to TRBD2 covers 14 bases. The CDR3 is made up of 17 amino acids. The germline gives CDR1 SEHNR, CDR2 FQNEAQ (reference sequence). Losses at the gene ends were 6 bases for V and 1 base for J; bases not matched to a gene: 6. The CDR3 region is CASSLGLAGARTDTQYF. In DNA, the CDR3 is TGTGCCAGCAGTTTGGGACTAGCGGGGGCCCGCACAGATACGCAGTATTTT.

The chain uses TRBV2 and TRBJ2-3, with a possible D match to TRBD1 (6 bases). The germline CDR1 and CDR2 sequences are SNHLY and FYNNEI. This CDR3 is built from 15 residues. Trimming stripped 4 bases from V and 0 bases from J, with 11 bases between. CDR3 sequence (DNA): TGTGCCAGCAGTGGACAGGCCACCAGCACAGATACGCAGTATTTT. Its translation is CASSGQATSTDTQYF.